This record looks at one TCR beta chain sequence and its context. What it recognizes is unknown. Germline CDR1 and CDR2: SNHLY and FYNNEI. The CDR3 spans 13 residues. Trimming took off 8 bases at V and 9 bases at J, with 17 bases between the two ends. Some clones are missing from TCRdb's copy, which holds only in-frame ones; the method was immunoSEQ multiplex PCR. This table has 90,000 to 150,000 clones, about four fifths appearing once. The record originates from a study of radiotherapy plus CTLA-4 blockade in lung cancer. For the study at large: Objective response was observed in about 19% of patients, and disease control in 30% to 40%. Findings and caveats of the study: After radiotherapy and ipilimumab, tumor-derived clones expanded in peripheral blood.

The rearrangement joins TRBV2 to TRBJ2-1; a weak D match, TRBD2 (5 bases). Here the sequenced sample was peripheral blood, taken from a patient treated with radiotherapy plus ipilimumab. The receptor was isolated from a human donor with non-small cell lung cancer who had a partial response to radiotherapy plus ipilimumab. In DNA, the CDR3 is TGTGCCAGCCTCCGGGATTTAGCCTTTGAGCAGTTCTTC. It encodes CASLRDLAFEQFF.